Below, 25 T cell receptor beta chains from the same sample are listed, as sequenced in a study of cytomegalovirus exposure and HLA in healthy donors. It was with 60 Vbeta and 13 Jbeta primers that the PCR ran. The data were produced by immunoSEQ multiplex PCR, yet TCRdb's version contains in-frame clones alone and is incomplete. The table has 180,000 or so clones, around 81% seen once. The material sequenced was PBMCs. The source is a woman aged 25 to 39 in good health and CMV-seropositive.

The CDR3 spells CASSFQGAEGEQYF. The CDR3 DNA reads TGTGCCAGCAGCTTCCAGGGGGCCGAAGGCGAGCAGTACTTC. J is TRBJ2-7 and V is TRBV11-2; 8 bases are shared with TRBD1. Germline CDR1 reads SGHAT; CDR2 reads FQNNGV. After removal of 3 bases from V and 6 bases from J, the junction contained 7 bases not matched to a gene. There are 14 residues in the CDR3.

This sequence joins TRBV6-5 and TRBJ2-3; the match to TRBD1 covers 8 bases. Germline trimming cut 6 bases from V and 6 bases from J; bases unmatched to any gene: 11. Per germline, CDR1 MNHEY and CDR2 SVGAGI. CDR3 length: 15 amino acids. The CDR3 bases are TGTGCCAGCAGGCACCGGACAGGGCCTGGGGATACGCAGTATTTT. This gives the protein CASRHRTGPGDTQYF.

This clone has more than one count but fewer than ten. The chain joins TRBV9 to TRBJ1-2; D is uncertain. This CDR3 has 15 amino acids. Trimming took 0 bases from V and 0 from J, leaving 9 bases between them. Germline lookup yields CDR1 SGDLS and CDR2 YYNGEE. DNA of the CDR3: TGTGCCAGCAGCGTAGCCCCTTATGCTAACTATGGCTACACCTTC. Translating it yields CASSVAPYANYGYTF.

This sequence joins TRBV4-3 and TRBJ1-2, with 8 bases that match TRBD1. The CDR3 runs to 14 residues. Germline CDR1 LGHNA, CDR2 YSLEER. V lost 1 base and J lost 9; bases outside the gene matches: 7. The CDR3 protein is CASSQAEDRASYTF. The CDR3 nucleotides read TGCGCCAGCAGCCAAGCGGAGGACAGGGCGAGCTACACCTTC.

In its sample, this clone was seen a few times. The rearrangement links TRBV19 to TRBJ1-1; D is ambiguous. CDR1 and CDR2 from the germline V gene are LNHDA and SQIVND (reference sequence). The CDR3 totals 13 residues. Trimming stripped 3 bases from V and 4 bases from J, with 9 bases between. CDR3: CASSISPSTEAFF. The CDR3 region has the DNA TGTGCCAGTAGTATTAGTCCAAGCACTGAAGCTTTCTTT.

The CDR3 here is CARDSTYGYTF. For the CDR3, the DNA is TGTGCCAGAGACAGTACGTATGGCTACACCTTC. The chain employs TRBV30 and TRBJ1-2; tentative D call: TRBD1 (5 bases). Per germline, CDR1 GTSNPN and CDR2 SVGIG (reference sequence). The CDR3 length is 11 residues. Trimming pared 8 bases from V and 5 bases from J, leaving 12 bases between.

In its sample, this clone was seen a few times. V and J are TRBV7-9 and TRBJ2-3, with D tentatively TRBD2 (6 bases). CDR1 and CDR2 from the germline V gene are SEHNR and FQNEAQ (reference sequence). This CDR3 is 16 amino acids long. The V end lost 1 base, the J end lost 5 bases, and 16 bases lay between the germline ends. The CDR3 loop reads CASSLEWRGLLDTQYF. The CDR3, as DNA: TGTGCCAGCAGCTTAGAGTGGCGGGGTCTTTTAGATACGCAGTATTTT. The complete variable domain, with remaining parts taken from reference TRBV7-9 and TRBJ2-3, reads DTGVSQNPRHKITKRGQNVTFRCDPISEHNRLYWYRQTLGQGPEFLTYFQNEAQLEKSRLLSDRFSAERPKGSFSTLEIQRTEQGDSAMYLCASSLEWRGLLDTQYFGPGTRLTVL.

This clone was seen only a few times. The chain is built from TRBV4-3 and TRBJ2-2; D is ambiguous. Looked up from germline, CDR1 is LGHNA and CDR2 is YSLEER. V was trimmed by 0 bases and J by 1 base, leaving 3 bases between them. This CDR3 has 14 amino acids. The CDR3 spells CASSQDMNTGELFF. The CDR3 DNA follows: TGCGCCAGCAGCCAAGATATGAACACCGGGGAGCTGTTTTTT.

The table lists this clone with a few counts. J is TRBJ2-3 and V is TRBV5-6; TRBD1 matches at 8 bases. The germline CDR1 and CDR2 sequences are SGHDT and YYEEEE. V lost 1 base, J lost 0 bases, and 10 bases stayed unmatched. The CDR3 extends over 18 amino acids. The CDR3 DNA reads TGTGCCAGCAGCTTGTTCCGGGACAGGTTAGGGAGCACAGATACGCAGTATTTT. It translates to CASSLFRDRLGSTDTQYF.

This chain uses TRBV7-9 with TRBJ1-1; D unclear. The CDR3 covers 16 residues. Per germline, CDR1 SEHNR and CDR2 FQNEAQ (reference sequence). Trimming took 5 bases from V and 0 from J, leaving 16 bases between them. CDR3 region: CASSLYQVVMNTEAFF. The CDR3 DNA is TGTGCCAGCAGCCTATATCAGGTCGTTATGAACACTGAAGCTTTCTTT.

This clone has just a few counts. The chain combines TRBV5-1 with TRBJ1-3, with D perhaps matching TRBD1 (5 bases). The CDR3 runs to 14 residues. Trimming left V 3 bases short and J 2 bases short, with 9 bases between. CDR1 SGHRS and CDR2 YFSETQ come from the germline V gene. Written as DNA, the CDR3 is TGCGCCAGCAGCTGGGGGGGACCTGGAAACACCATATATTTT. It specifies CASSWGGPGNTIYF.

The chain carries TRBV2 and TRBJ1-5; 7 nucleotides line up with TRBD1. Trimming at V came to 9 bases and at J to 2 bases, leaving 4 bases not matched to a gene. The CDR3 is 13 amino acids. Germline lookup yields CDR1 SNHLY and CDR2 FYNNEI. CDR3: CASRTGGNQPQHF. In DNA form, the CDR3 reads TGTGCCAGTCGTACAGGGGGCAATCAGCCCCAGCATTTT. The whole variable domain, filled in from reference TRBV2 and TRBJ1-5, reads EPEVTQTPSHQVTQMGQEVILRCVPISNHLYFYWYRQILGQKVEFLVSFYNNEISEKSEIFDDQFSVERPDGSNFTLKIRSTKLEDSAMYFCASRTGGNQPQHFGDGTRLSIL.

This clone was observed a few times. The V and J genes are TRBV5-4 and TRBJ2-7; 9 nucleotides align to TRBD1. CDR3 length equals 15 residues. Germline V lookup: CDR1 SGHNT, CDR2 YYREEE (reference sequence). With V trimmed by 1 base and J by 5 bases, 7 bases remained unmatched. This CDR3 reads CASSLPGQGSHEQYF. In nucleotides, the CDR3 is TGTGCCAGCAGCTTGCCTGGACAGGGGTCCCACGAGCAGTACTTC.

The chain combines TRBV10-3 with TRBJ1-4; 8 nucleotides match TRBD1. Germline CDR1 ENHRY, CDR2 SYGVKD. The J segment lost 4 bases and the V segment lost 0 bases, leaving 4 bases of the junction unmatched. The CDR3 is 16 amino acids. The CDR3 loop is CAISESGGQVNEKLFF. Written as DNA, the CDR3 is TGTGCCATCAGTGAGTCGGGGGGACAGGTTAATGAAAAACTGTTTTTT.

A single count supports this clone. This sequence joins TRBV27 and TRBJ2-5; possible D gene TRBD1, 5 bases. Germline CDR1 reads MNHEY; CDR2 reads SMNVEV (reference sequence). Trimming removed 5 bases from V and 2 bases from J, with 18 bases in between. This CDR3 contains 16 residues. In DNA form, the CDR3 reads TGTGCCAGCAGTCCGACTTGGGCAGGGTCGCAAGAGACCCAGTACTTC. It specifies CASSPTWAGSQETQYF.

CDR3 coding DNA: TGTGCCAGCAGCCAAGATCACACAGGCGACGAGCAGTACTTC. It encodes CASSQDHTGDEQYF. The chain employs TRBV4-2 and TRBJ2-7; tentatively, D is TRBD1 (5 bases). Germline values: CDR1 LGHNA, CDR2 YNFKEQ. The V gene lost 0 bases and the J gene lost 5 bases, with 11 bases spanning the gap. The CDR3 totals 14 residues.

In this sample, this clone turned up once. The chain joins TRBV19 to TRBJ2-1, with TRBD1 matching 7 bases. The CDR3 is 16 amino acids. The V and J ends lost 6 bases and 2 bases, in that order; junction bases with no gene match: 10. The germline V gene has CDR1 LNHDA and CDR2 SQIVND (reference sequence). CDR3 residues: CASSRDREGAYNEQFF. The CDR3 nucleotides are TGTGCCAGTAGCCGAGACAGGGAAGGGGCCTACAATGAGCAGTTCTTC. The full variable domain, with the rest looked up from reference TRBV19 and TRBJ2-1, is DGGITQSPKYLFRKEGQNVTLSCEQNLNHDAMYWYRQDPGQGLRLIYYSQIVNDFQKGDIAEGYSVSREKKESFPLTVTSAQKNPTAFYLCASSRDREGAYNEQFFGPGTRLTVL.

V is TRBV27 and J is TRBJ2-7; TRBD1 might be the D (6 bases). Trimming took off 6 bases at V and 4 bases at J, with 13 bases between the two ends. The CDR3 has 13 amino acids. Germline assignment: CDR1 MNHEY and CDR2 SMNVEV (reference sequence). CDR3 DNA: TGTGCCAGCAGGGGGTTGGGGGCGTACGAGCAGTACTTC. It specifies CASRGLGAYEQYF.

This clone turned up a few times. J is TRBJ1-3 and V is TRBV27; D remains ambiguous. The CDR3 consists of 14 residues. Germline CDR1 is MNHEY and CDR2 is SMNVEV (reference sequence). Trimming removed 4 bases at V and 4 bases at J, with 11 bases between. The chain's CDR3 is CASSSRAEGNTIYF. Written as DNA, the CDR3 is TGTGCCAGCAGTTCGAGGGCGGAGGGAAACACCATATATTTT.

This chain joins TRBV25-1 and TRBJ2-5; D is uncertain. The germline V gene encodes CDR1 MGHDK and CDR2 SYGVNS. The CDR3 spans 12 residues. V was shortened by 10 bases and J by 5 bases, with 14 bases between the two germline ends. The CDR3 coding sequence is TGTGCCACCGAGGTGAAATTGGAGACCCAGTACTTC. Translating gives CATEVKLETQYF.

The chain is built from TRBV28 and TRBJ1-1, with D uncertain. The ends were cut back, 8 bases at V and 10 bases at J, with 11 bases in the middle. Germline lookup yields CDR1 MDHEN and CDR2 SYDVKM. The CDR3 covers 10 residues. The CDR3 is CASGNPGAFF. CDR3 bases: TGTGCCAGCGGCAACCCAGGAGCTTTCTTT.

The chain links TRBV9 to TRBJ2-3; TRBD2 matches at 7 bases. The CDR3 has 15 residues. The trim removed 0 bases at V and 0 bases at J, leaving 1 base unmatched. Per germline, CDR1 SGDLS and CDR2 YYNGEE. The CDR3 here is CASSVAGLSTDTQYF. In DNA form, the CDR3 reads TGTGCCAGCAGCGTAGCGGGACTAAGCACAGATACGCAGTATTTT.

In its sample, this clone was seen once. The J gene is TRBJ2-7, the V gene TRBV6-6, with 8 nucleotides matching TRBD1. The ends lost 6 bases at V and 0 bases at J; junction bases unmatched: 7. The germline gives CDR1 MNHNY, CDR2 SVGAGI (reference sequence). The CDR3 sequence is 15 residues long. The CDR3 DNA reads TGTGCCAGCAGGCCCAGGACAGGGCGCTCCTACGAGCAGTACTTC. Protein: CASRPRTGRSYEQYF.

DNA of the CDR3: TGTGCCAGCAGTGTGGGGAGTGCTGGAAACACCATATATTTT. Translated: CASSVGSAGNTIYF. V and J are TRBV6-6 and TRBJ1-3; D not certain. Germline CDR1 is MNHNY and CDR2 is SVGAGI (reference sequence). V was pared by 5 bases and J by 2 bases, with 10 bases between. The CDR3 totals 14 residues.

This chain links TRBV6-5 with TRBJ2-7; TRBD1 is a possible D gene (6 bases). The CDR3 spans 14 residues. Germline V gene lookup returns CDR1 MNHEY and CDR2 SVGAGI. Between the trimmed V and J ends, which lost 2 bases and 1 base, there was a span of 9 bases. The CDR3 nucleotides are TGTGCCAGCAGTTACCGGACAGATTCCTACGAGCAGTACTTC. This translates into CASSYRTDSYEQYF.